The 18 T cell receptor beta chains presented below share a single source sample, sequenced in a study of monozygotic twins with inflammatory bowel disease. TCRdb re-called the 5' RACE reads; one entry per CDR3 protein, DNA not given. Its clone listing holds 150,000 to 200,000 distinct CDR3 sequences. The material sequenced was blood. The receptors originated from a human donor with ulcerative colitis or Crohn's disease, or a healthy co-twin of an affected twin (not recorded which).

CDR3 sequence reads: CASSEAGDNSYEQYF. The chain couples TRBV4-3 to TRBJ2-7; TCRdb's D call of TRBD2 is untestable without DNA. This CDR3 is 15 amino acids long. Looked up from germline, CDR1 is LGHNA and CDR2 is YSLEER.

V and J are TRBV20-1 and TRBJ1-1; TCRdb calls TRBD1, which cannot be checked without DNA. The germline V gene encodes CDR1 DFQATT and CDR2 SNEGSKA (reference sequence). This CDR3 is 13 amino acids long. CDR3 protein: CSARLTGGGEAFF.

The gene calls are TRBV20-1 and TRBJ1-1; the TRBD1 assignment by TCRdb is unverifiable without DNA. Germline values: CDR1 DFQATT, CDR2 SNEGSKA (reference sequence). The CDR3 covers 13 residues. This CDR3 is CSASNRGYSEAFF.

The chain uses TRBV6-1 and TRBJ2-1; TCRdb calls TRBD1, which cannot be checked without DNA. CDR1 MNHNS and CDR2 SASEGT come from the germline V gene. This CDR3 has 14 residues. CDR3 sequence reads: CASTTGPSYNEQFF.

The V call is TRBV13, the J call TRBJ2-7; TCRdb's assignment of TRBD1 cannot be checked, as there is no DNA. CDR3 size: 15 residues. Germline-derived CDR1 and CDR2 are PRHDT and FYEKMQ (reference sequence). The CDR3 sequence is CASSAWDSEGYEQYF.

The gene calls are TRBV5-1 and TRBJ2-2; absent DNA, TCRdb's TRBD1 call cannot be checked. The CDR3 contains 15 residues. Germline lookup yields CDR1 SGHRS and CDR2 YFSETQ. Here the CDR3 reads CASSTGQGYTGELFF.

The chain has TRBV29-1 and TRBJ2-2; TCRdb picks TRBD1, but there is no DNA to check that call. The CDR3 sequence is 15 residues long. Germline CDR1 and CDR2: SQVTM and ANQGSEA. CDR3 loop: CSVHLRGRASGELFF.

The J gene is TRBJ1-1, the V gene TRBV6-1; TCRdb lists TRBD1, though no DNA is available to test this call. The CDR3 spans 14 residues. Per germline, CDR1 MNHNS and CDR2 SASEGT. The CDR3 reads CASSPGTGWTEAFF.

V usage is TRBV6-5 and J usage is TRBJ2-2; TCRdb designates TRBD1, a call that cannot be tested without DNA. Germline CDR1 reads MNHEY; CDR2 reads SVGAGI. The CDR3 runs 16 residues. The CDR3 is CASSYPPAGGTGELFF.

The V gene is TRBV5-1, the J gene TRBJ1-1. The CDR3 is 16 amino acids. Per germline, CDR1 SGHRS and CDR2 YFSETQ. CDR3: CASSLAGSRMNTEAFF.

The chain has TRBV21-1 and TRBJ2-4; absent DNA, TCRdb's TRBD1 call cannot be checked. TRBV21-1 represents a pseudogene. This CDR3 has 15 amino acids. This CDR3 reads CASSRPGGPKNIQYF.

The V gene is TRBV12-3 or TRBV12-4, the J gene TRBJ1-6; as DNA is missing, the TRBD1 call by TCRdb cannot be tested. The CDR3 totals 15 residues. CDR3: CASRRLGSAHSPLHF.

The CDR3 here is CSARERTAQETQYF. The chain employs TRBV20-1 and TRBJ2-5; TCRdb names TRBD1, which stays unverified in the absence of DNA. The CDR3 has 14 amino acids. CDR1 is DFQATT, CDR2 SNEGSKA, per germline (reference sequence).

The CDR3 sequence is CASTDGASGNTIYF. This chain links TRBV30 with TRBJ1-3; TCRdb returns TRBD1, unconfirmable since there is no DNA. Germline lookup yields CDR1 GTSNPN and CDR2 SVGIG (reference sequence). CDR3 length equals 14 residues.

This CDR3 reads CASSRTGRDGYTF. This chain joins TRBV28 and TRBJ1-2; TCRdb's D call of TRBD1 is untestable without DNA. Germline assignment: CDR1 MDHEN and CDR2 SYDVKM. The CDR3 sequence is 13 residues long.

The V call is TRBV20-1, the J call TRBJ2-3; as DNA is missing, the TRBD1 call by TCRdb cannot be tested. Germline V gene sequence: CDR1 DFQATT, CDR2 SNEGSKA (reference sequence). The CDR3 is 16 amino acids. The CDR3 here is CSAALMRGSSTDTQYF.

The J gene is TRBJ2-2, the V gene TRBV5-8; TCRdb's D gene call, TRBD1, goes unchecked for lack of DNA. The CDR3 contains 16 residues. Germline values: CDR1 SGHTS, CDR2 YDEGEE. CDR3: CASSRSGHMNTGELFF.

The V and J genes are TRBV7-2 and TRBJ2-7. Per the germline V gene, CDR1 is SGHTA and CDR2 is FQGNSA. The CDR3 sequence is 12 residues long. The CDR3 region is CASGRSSYEQYF. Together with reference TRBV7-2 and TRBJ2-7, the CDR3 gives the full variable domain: GAGVSQSPSNKVTEKGKDVELRCDPISGHTALYWYRQSLGQGLEFLIYFQGNSAPDKSGLPSDRFSAERTGGSVSTLTIQRTQQEDSAVYLCASGRSSYEQYFGPGTRLTVT.